The 17 T cell receptor beta chains below all came from one sample that was sequenced in a study of cytotoxic CD8 clonotypes in ibrutinib-treated CLL. Libraries were prepared by immunoSEQ multiplex PCR; TCRdb keeps only in-frame clonotypes and omits some of them. This table holds 250,000 to 350,000 clones, roughly three quarters found once. The input for sequencing was PBMCs, taken at disease progression, from a patient treated with ibrutinib. The source of these receptors is a human donor with chronic lymphocytic leukemia.

The chain employs TRBV7-9 and TRBJ1-1; 11 bases agree with TRBD1. CDR3 length: 15 amino acids. V lost 5 bases, J lost 4 bases, and 6 bases stayed unmatched. Germline lookup yields CDR1 SEHNR and CDR2 FQNEAQ (reference sequence). CDR3 DNA sequence: TGTGCCAGCAGCCCAAGTGGGACAGGGGGCACTGAAGCTTTCTTT. It yields the protein CASSPSGTGGTEAFF.

This clone was seen a few times. The genes are TRBV7-2 and TRBJ2-7; D remains unclear. V lost 5 bases, J lost 4 bases, and 18 bases lay in between. This CDR3 is built from 15 residues. From germline, CDR1 is SGHTA and CDR2 FQGNSA. CDR3 bases: TGTGCCAGCAGCCTAAGGGTTCTTTATGGGTACGAGCAGTACTTC. It encodes CASSLRVLYGYEQYF. The variable domain in full, completed from reference TRBV7-2 and TRBJ2-7, reads GAGVSQSPSNKVTEKGKDVELRCDPISGHTALYWYRQSLGQGLEFLIYFQGNSAPDKSGLPSDRFSAERTGGSVSTLTIQRTQQEDSAVYLCASSLRVLYGYEQYFGPGTRLTVT.

V gene TRBV27 combines with J gene TRBJ1-1; TRBD1 might be the D (6 bases). The V gene lost 3 bases and the J gene lost 6 bases, with 11 bases spanning the gap. CDR1 and CDR2 from the germline V gene are MNHEY and SMNVEV (reference sequence). The CDR3 has 13 residues. This CDR3 reads CASSFRGSAEAFF. The CDR3 DNA reads TGTGCCAGCAGTTTCAGGGGTTCAGCTGAAGCTTTCTTT.

The V and J genes are TRBV15 and TRBJ2-5; D is possibly TRBD1 or TRBD2 (6 bases each). Between the trimmed V and J ends, which lost 4 bases and 6 bases, there was a span of 18 bases. Germline CDR1 LNHNV, CDR2 YYDKDF (reference sequence). The CDR3 consists of 15 residues. Here the CDR3 reads CATSIGPGAAKTQYF. CDR3 DNA sequence: TGTGCCACCAGCATTGGGCCGGGGGCCGCAAAGACCCAGTACTTC.

The rearrangement joins TRBV30 to TRBJ2-2, with D perhaps TRBD1 (5 bases). The germline V and J ends were trimmed by 2 bases and 1 base, with 8 bases remaining between them. The CDR3 has 14 residues. CDR1 and CDR2 (germline): GTSNPN, SVGIG (reference sequence). CDR3 residues: CAWSQGENTGELFF. The CDR3 nucleotides read TGTGCCTGGAGTCAAGGGGAGAACACCGGGGAGCTGTTTTTT.

The chain employs TRBV4-1 and TRBJ2-5; 8 nucleotides match TRBD2. Germline CDR1 reads MGHRA; CDR2 reads YSYEKL. After removal of 1 base from V and 7 bases from J, the junction contained 8 bases not matched to a gene. The CDR3 contains 15 residues. The chain's CDR3 is CASSQGPSGGGTQYF. CDR3 in DNA: TGCGCCAGCAGCCAAGGTCCAAGCGGGGGTGGGACCCAGTACTTC.

This clone was found once. The V call is TRBV6-5, the J call TRBJ2-5; 7 positions match TRBD2. Germline-derived CDR1 and CDR2 are MNHEY and SVGAGI. After removal of 6 bases from V and 4 bases from J, the junction contained 8 bases not matched to a gene. CDR3 size: 14 residues. The CDR3 loop reads CASSPGGWVETQYF. For the CDR3, the DNA is TGTGCCAGCAGCCCGGGGGGTTGGGTAGAGACCCAGTACTTC.

The chain links TRBV12-5 to TRBJ1-1; D is possibly TRBD1 (5 bases). CDR1 and CDR2 (germline): LGHNT, FRNRAP. The V and J ends lost 3 bases and 6 bases respectively, with 11 bases between them. CDR3 length equals 13 residues. The CDR3 nucleotides read TGTGCTAGTGGTTTCGGGGGTATTGCTGAAGCTTTCTTT. Translated: CASGFGGIAEAFF.

The J gene is TRBJ1-1, the V gene TRBV5-4, with no clear D. The CDR3 sequence is 18 residues long. Germline V CDR1 and CDR2: SGHNT, YYREEE (reference sequence). The V and J ends lost 4 bases and 0 bases respectively, with 22 bases between them. The CDR3 region is CASSKGGLSAAVNTEAFF. The CDR3 DNA follows: TGTGCCAGCAGCAAGGGAGGACTCTCTGCGGCTGTGAACACTGAAGCTTTCTTT.

This chain connects TRBV5-5 to TRBJ2-7; TRBD1 matches 7 bases. CDR1 is SGHKS and CDR2 is YYEKEE in the germline V gene (reference sequence). V lost 7 bases to trimming and J lost 3 bases; unmatched junction nucleotides: 4. CDR3 size: 12 residues. The CDR3 sequence is CASGGQHYEQYF. DNA of the CDR3: TGTGCCAGCGGGGGACAGCACTACGAGCAGTACTTC. The full variable domain, its missing parts supplied by reference TRBV5-5 and TRBJ2-7, is DAGVTQSPTHLIKTRGQQVTLRCSPISGHKSVSWYQQVLGQGPQFIFQYYEKEERGRGNFPDRFSARQFPNYSSELNVNALLLGDSALYLCASGGQHYEQYFGPGTRLTVT.

The rearrangement joins TRBV6-5 to TRBJ1-5; D is unclear. CDR3 length equals 12 residues. Trimming removed 6 bases from V and 6 bases from J, with 9 bases in between. Per the germline V gene, CDR1 is MNHEY and CDR2 is SVGAGI. CDR3 loop: CASSFRTQPQHF. The CDR3 DNA reads TGTGCCAGCAGCTTCCGGACTCAGCCCCAGCATTTT.

The rearrangement links TRBV5-6 to TRBJ2-7; the D call may be TRBD1 or TRBD2 (5 bases each). The CDR3 is 14 amino acids. Germline V gene sequence: CDR1 SGHDT, CDR2 YYEEEE. V lost 5 bases, J lost 2 bases, and 14 bases lay in between. The CDR3 reads CASSVMGETYEQYF. CDR3 DNA: TGTGCCAGCAGTGTGATGGGGGAAACCTACGAGCAGTACTTC.

V gene TRBV5-6 combines with J gene TRBJ2-5, with D perhaps TRBD1 or TRBD2 (5 bases each). Germline V lookup: CDR1 SGHDT, CDR2 YYEEEE. Trimming cost V 3 bases and J 5 bases, with 14 bases left between them. This CDR3 has 14 residues. The CDR3 DNA reads TGTGCCAGCAGCTGGGGTCCCAGGGAGGAGACCCAGTACTTC. Translation gives CASSWGPREETQYF.

The rearrangement links TRBV9 to TRBJ2-3, with 7 bases fitting TRBD2. The CDR3 has 15 amino acids. The J segment lost 2 bases and the V segment lost 3 bases, leaving 6 bases of the junction unmatched. Per germline, CDR1 SGDLS and CDR2 YYNGEE. The CDR3 sequence: CASSGGGPDTDTQYF. The CDR3 DNA follows: TGTGCCAGCAGCGGGGGAGGGCCCGACACAGATACGCAGTATTTT.

The J gene is TRBJ1-2, the V gene TRBV7-2; D possibly corresponds to TRBD1 (5 bases). The CDR3 has 12 residues. The V gene lost 4 bases and the J gene lost 13 bases, with 16 bases spanning the gap. Germline CDR1 SGHTA, CDR2 FQGNSA. CDR3 residues: CASSSLGRPCTF. For the CDR3, the DNA is TGTGCCAGCAGCTCTCTGGGACGGCCGTGCACCTTC. The variable domain in full, with the rest retrieved from reference TRBV7-2 and TRBJ1-2, is GAGVSQSPSNKVTEKGKDVELRCDPISGHTALYWYRQSLGQGLEFLIYFQGNSAPDKSGLPSDRFSAERTGGSVSTLTIQRTQQEDSAVYLCASSSLGRPCTFGSGTRLTVV.

The rearrangement uses TRBV13 and TRBJ2-7; weak D call: TRBD2 (6 bases). Per germline, CDR1 PRHDT and CDR2 FYEKMQ (reference sequence). This CDR3 has 15 residues. V lost 0 bases and J 0 bases, leaving 9 bases between the germline ends. This chain's CDR3 is CASSLGLANSYEQYF. The DNA for the CDR3 is TGTGCCAGCAGCTTAGGGCTAGCGAACTCCTACGAGCAGTACTTC. Using reference TRBV13 and TRBJ2-7 for the parts outside the CDR3, the full variable domain is AAGVIQSPRHLIKEKRETATLKCYPIPRHDTVYWYQQGPGQDPQFLISFYEKMQSDKGSIPDRFSAQQFSDYHSELNMSSLELGDSALYFCASSLGLANSYEQYFGPGTRLTVT.

The CDR3 DNA follows: TGTGCCAGCAGTTACTCGGCAGGGTCCAGCTACGAGCAGTACTTC. Protein product: CASSYSAGSSYEQYF. The chain combines TRBV6-5 with TRBJ2-7; D possibly corresponds to TRBD1 (5 bases). Germline V lookup: CDR1 MNHEY, CDR2 SVGAGI. This CDR3 comprises 15 residues. V shed 0 bases and J shed 3 bases, with 12 bases lying between them.